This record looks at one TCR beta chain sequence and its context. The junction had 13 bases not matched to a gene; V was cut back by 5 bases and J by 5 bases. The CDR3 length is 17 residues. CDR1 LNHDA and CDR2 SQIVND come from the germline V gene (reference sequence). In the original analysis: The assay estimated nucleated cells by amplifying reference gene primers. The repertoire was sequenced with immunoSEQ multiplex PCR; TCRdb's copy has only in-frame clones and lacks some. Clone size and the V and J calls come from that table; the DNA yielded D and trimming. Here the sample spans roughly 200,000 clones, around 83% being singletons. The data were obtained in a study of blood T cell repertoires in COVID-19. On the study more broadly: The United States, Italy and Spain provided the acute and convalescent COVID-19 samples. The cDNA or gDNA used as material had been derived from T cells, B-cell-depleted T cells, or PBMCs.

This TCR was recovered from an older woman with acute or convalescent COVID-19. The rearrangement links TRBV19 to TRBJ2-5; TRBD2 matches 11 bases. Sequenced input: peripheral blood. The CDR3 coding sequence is TGTGCCAGTAGTTCCCAACTAGCGGGAGTAAGTTGGGAGACCCAGTACTTC. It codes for CASSSQLAGVSWETQYF.